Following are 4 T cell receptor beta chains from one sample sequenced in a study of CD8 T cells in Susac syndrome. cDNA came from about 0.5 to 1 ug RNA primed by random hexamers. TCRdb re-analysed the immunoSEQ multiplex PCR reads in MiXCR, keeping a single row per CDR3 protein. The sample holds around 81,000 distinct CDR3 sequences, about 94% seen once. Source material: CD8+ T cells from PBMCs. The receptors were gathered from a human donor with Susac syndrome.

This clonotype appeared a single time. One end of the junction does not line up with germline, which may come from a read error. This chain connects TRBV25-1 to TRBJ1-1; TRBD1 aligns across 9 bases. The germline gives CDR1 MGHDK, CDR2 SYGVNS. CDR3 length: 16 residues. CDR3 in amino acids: CASSPEVEQGATEVFF. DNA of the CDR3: TGTGCCAGCAGCCCCGAGGTGGAACAGGGGGCGACTGAAGTTTTCTTT.

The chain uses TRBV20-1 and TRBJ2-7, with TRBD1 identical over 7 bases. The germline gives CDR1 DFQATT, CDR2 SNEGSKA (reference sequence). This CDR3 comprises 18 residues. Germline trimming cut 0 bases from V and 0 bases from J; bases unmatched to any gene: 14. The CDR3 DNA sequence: TGCAGTGCTAGAGACACCCCCGGGACAGAGGATAGCTCCTACGAGCAGTACTTC. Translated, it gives CSARDTPGTEDSSYEQYF.

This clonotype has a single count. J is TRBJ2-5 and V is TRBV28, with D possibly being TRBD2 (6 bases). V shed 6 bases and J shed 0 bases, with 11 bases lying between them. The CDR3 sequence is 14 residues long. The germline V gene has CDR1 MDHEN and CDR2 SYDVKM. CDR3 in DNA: TGTGCCAGCAGCCCCAGGACTAACCAAGAGACCCAGTACTTC. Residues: CASSPRTNQETQYF.

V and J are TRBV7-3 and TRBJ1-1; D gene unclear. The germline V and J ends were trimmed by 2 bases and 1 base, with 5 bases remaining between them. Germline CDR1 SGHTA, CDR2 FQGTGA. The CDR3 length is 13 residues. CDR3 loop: CASSLGRNTEAFF. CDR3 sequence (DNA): TGTGCCAGCAGCTTAGGCAGGAACACTGAAGCTTTCTTT. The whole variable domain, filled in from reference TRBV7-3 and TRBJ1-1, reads GAGVSQTPSNKVTEKGKYVELRCDPISGHTALYWYRQSLGQGPEFLIYFQGTGAADDSGLPNDRFFAVRPEGSVSTLKIQRTERGDSAVYLCASSLGRNTEAFFGQGTRLTVV.